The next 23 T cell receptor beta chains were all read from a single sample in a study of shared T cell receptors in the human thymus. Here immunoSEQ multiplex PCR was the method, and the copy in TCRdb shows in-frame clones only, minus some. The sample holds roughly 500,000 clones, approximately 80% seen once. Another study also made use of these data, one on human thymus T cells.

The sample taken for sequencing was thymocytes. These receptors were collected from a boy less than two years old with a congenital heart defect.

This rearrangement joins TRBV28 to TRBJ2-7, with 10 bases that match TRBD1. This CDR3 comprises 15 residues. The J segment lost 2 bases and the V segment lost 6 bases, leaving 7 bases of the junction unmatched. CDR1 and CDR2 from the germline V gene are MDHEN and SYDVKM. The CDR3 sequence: CASSRDRGKAYEQYF. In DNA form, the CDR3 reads TGTGCCAGCAGCCGGGACAGGGGAAAAGCCTACGAGCAGTACTTC. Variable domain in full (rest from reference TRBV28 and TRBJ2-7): DVKVTQSSRYLVKRTGEKVFLECVQDMDHENMFWYRQDPGLGLRLIYFSYDVKMKEKGDIPEGYSVSREKKERFSLILESASTNQTSMYLCASSRDRGKAYEQYFGPGTRLTVT.

CDR3 loop: CASSRPGGEQYF. As DNA, the CDR3 is TGTGCCAGCAGCCGTCCGGGTGGCGAGCAGTACTTC. The V call is TRBV5-5, the J call TRBJ2-7; no clear D. In germline, CDR1 is SGHKS, CDR2 YYEKEE (reference sequence). This CDR3 has 12 residues. Trimming shortened V by 4 bases and J by 6 bases, and 11 bases separated the two germline ends.

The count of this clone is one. This CDR3 is CASSLVYPRDRGHRGYTF. CDR3 coding DNA: TGTGCCAGCAGCTTAGTGTACCCCCGGGACAGGGGGCATAGAGGCTACACCTTC. J is TRBJ1-2 and V is TRBV11-2, with TRBD1 matching over 12 bases. V lost 1 base, J lost 8 bases, and 14 bases stayed unmatched. Germline values: CDR1 SGHAT, CDR2 FQNNGV. The CDR3 totals 18 residues. The entire variable domain, with the rest obtained from reference TRBV11-2 and TRBJ1-2, is as follows: EAGVAQSPRYKIIEKRQSVAFWCNPISGHATLYWYQQILGQGPKLLIQFQNNGVVDDSQLPKDRFSAERLKGVDSTLKIQPAKLEDSAVYLCASSLVYPRDRGHRGYTFGSGTRLTVV.

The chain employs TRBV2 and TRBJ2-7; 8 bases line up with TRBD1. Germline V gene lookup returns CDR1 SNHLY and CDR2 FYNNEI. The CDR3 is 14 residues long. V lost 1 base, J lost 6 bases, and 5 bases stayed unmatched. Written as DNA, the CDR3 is TGTGCCAGCAGTGAAGGGACAGGGTTTTCCGAGCAGTACTTC. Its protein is CASSEGTGFSEQYF. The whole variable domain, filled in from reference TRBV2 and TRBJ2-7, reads EPEVTQTPSHQVTQMGQEVILRCVPISNHLYFYWYRQILGQKVEFLVSFYNNEISEKSEIFDDQFSVERPDGSNFTLKIRSTKLEDSAMYFCASSEGTGFSEQYFGPGTRLTVT.

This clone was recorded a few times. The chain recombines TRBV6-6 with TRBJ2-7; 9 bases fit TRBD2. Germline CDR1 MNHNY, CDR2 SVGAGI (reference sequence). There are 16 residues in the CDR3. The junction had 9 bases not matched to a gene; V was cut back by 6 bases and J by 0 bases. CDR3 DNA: TGTGCCAGCAGATCCACCTCGACTAGCGGCTCCTACGAGCAGTACTTC. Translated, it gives CASRSTSTSGSYEQYF.

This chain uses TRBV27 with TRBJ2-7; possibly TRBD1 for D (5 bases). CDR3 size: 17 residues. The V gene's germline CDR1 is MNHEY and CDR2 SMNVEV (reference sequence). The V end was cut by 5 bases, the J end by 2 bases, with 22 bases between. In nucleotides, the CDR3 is TGTGCCAGCAGTCCCGACGAAGTCAGGGCTCCCCCCTACGAGCAGTACTTC. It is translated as CASSPDEVRAPPYEQYF.

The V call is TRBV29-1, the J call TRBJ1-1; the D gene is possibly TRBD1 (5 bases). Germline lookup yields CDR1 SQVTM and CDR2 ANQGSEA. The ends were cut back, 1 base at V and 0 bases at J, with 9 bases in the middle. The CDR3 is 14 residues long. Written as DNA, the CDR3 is TGCAGCGTTGAAGGACAGCCCATGAACACTGAAGCTTTCTTT. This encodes CSVEGQPMNTEAFF.

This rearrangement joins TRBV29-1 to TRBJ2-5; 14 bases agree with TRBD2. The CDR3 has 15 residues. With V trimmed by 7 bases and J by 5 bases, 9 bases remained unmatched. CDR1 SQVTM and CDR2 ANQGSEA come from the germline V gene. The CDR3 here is CSAKTSGRASETQYF. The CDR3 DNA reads TGCAGCGCTAAGACTAGCGGGAGGGCCTCGGAGACCCAGTACTTC.

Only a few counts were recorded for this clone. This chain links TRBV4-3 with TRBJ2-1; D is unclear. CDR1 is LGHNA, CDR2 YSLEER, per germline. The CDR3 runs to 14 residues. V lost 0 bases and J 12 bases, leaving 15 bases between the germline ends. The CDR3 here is CASSQDSTNRMQFF. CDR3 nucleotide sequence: TGCGCCAGCAGCCAAGATTCTACTAACCGGATGCAGTTCTTC.

CDR3: CASSLSPSSTRSYEQYF. The CDR3 bases are TGTGCCAGCAGCCTATCCCCTAGCTCAACCCGCTCCTACGAGCAGTACTTC. The chain has TRBV7-2 and TRBJ2-7; possibly TRBD2 for D (5 bases). Germline V CDR1 and CDR2: SGHTA, FQGNSA. This CDR3 has 17 residues. V was cut by 5 bases and J by 0 bases, with 20 bases left in between.

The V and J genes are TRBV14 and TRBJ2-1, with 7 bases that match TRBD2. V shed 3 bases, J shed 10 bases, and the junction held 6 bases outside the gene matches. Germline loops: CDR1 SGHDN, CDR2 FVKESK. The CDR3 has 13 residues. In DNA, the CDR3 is TGTGCCAGCAGCCAGGTGACTAGCACCGAGCAGTTCTTC. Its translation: CASSQVTSTEQFF.

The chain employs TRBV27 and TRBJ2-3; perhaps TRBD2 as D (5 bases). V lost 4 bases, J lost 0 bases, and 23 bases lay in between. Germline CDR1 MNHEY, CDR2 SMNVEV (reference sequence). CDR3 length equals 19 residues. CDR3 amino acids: CASSSGGPGVRSSTDTQYF. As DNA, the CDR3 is TGTGCCAGCAGTTCAGGAGGACCCGGAGTTAGGTCCAGCACAGATACGCAGTATTTT.

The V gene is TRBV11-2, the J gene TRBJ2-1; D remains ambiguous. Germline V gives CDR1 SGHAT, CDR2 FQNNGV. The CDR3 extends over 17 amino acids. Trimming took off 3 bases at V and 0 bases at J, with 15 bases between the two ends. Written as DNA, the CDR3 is TGTGCCAGCAGCTTCCATCGGATGGAGCCCTCCTACAATGAGCAGTTCTTC. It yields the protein CASSFHRMEPSYNEQFF.

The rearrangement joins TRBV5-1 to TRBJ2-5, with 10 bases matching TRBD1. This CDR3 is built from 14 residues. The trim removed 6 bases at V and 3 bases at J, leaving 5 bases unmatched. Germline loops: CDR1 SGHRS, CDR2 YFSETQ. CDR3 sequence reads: CASTRDRGKETQYF. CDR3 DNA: TGCGCCAGCACCCGGGACAGGGGCAAAGAGACCCAGTACTTC.

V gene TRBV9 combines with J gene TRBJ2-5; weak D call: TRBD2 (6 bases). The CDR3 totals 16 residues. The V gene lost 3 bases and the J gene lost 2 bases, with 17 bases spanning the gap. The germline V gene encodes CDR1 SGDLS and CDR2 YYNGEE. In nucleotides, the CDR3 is TGTGCCAGCAGCGCCGGTGAATTAGCGGTACAAGAGACCCAGTACTTC. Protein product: CASSAGELAVQETQYF.

CDR3 nucleotide sequence: TGTGCCAGCAGCTTAGGTAGCGGTCAGTACCAAGAGACCCAGTACTTC. Its translation is CASSLGSGQYQETQYF. The gene calls are TRBV7-2 and TRBJ2-5; possible D gene TRBD2, 6 bases. Germline CDR1 is SGHTA and CDR2 is FQGNSA. The CDR3 has 16 residues. Between the trimmed V and J ends, which lost 1 base and 0 bases, there was a span of 12 bases.

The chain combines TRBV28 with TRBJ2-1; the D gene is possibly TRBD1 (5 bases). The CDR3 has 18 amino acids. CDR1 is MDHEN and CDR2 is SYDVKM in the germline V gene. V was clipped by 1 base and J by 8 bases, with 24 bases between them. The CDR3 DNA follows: TGTGCCAGCAGTTTATTTGTTATCCGGGTGGGGCCAAGGCATGAGCAGTTCTTC. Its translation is CASSLFVIRVGPRHEQFF. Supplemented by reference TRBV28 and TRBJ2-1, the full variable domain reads DVKVTQSSRYLVKRTGEKVFLECVQDMDHENMFWYRQDPGLGLRLIYFSYDVKMKEKGDIPEGYSVSREKKERFSLILESASTNQTSMYLCASSLFVIRVGPRHEQFFGPGTRLTVL.

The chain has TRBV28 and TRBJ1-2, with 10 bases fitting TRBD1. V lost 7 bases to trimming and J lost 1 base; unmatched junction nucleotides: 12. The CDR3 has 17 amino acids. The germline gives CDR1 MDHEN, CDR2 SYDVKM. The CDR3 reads CASTGTGARPRNYGYTF. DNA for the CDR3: TGTGCCAGCACAGGGACAGGGGCCCGTCCGCGTAACTATGGCTACACCTTC.

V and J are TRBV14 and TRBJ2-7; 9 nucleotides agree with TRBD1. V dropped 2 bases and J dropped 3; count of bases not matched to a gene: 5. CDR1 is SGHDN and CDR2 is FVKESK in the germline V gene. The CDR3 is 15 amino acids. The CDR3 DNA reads TGTGCCAGCAGCCAAAGGGGACAGGGCGGCTACGAGCAGTACTTC. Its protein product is CASSQRGQGGYEQYF.

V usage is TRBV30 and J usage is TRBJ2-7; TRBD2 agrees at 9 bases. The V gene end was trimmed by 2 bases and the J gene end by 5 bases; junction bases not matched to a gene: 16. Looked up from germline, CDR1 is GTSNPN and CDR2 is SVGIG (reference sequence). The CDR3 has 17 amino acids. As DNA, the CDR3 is TGTGCCTGGAGTCCCCTCCCCCGGGCTAGCGGGGTGAACGAGCAGTACTTC. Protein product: CAWSPLPRASGVNEQYF. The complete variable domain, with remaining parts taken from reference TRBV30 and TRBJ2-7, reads SQTIHQWPATLVQPVGSPLSLECTVEGTSNPNLYWYRQAAGRGLQLLFYSVGIGQISSEVPQNLSASRPQDRQFILSSKKLLLSDSGFYLCAWSPLPRASGVNEQYFGPGTRLTVT.

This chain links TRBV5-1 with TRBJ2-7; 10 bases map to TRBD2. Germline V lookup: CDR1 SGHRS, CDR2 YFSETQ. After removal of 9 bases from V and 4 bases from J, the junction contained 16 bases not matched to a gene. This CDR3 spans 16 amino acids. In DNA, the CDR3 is TGCGCCAACACTAGCGGGAAGCCGGGAGAAGGGTACGAGCAGTACTTC. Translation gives CANTSGKPGEGYEQYF.

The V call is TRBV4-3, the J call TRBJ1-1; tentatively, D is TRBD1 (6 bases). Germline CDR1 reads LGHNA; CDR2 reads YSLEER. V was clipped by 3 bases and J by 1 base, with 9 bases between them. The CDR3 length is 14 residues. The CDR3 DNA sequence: TGCGCCAGCAGCCACGGGACACCGAACACTGAAGCTTTCTTT. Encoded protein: CASSHGTPNTEAFF.

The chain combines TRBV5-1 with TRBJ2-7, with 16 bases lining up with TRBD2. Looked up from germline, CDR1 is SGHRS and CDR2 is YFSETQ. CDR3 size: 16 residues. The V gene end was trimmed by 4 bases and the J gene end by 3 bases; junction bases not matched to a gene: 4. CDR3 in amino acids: CASSEGLAGGVYEQYF. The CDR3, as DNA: TGCGCCAGCAGCGAGGGACTAGCGGGAGGGGTCTACGAGCAGTACTTC.